Following are 12 T cell receptor beta chains from one sample sequenced in a study of T-cell memory formation after mild COVID-19. TCRdb analysed the 5' RACE reads with MiXCR anew, one entry per CDR3 protein. This repertoire shows 300,000 to 400,000 distinct CDR3 sequences, 20% to 25% found once; its top ten account for around 13%. Input material: PBMCs or a T cell subset sorted from them (not recorded which). The receptors stem from an adult woman who had mild COVID-19 (a few samples of this study predate the infection). Cell type and time point are not known.

The chain has TRBV19 and TRBJ1-1; D is ambiguous. The CDR3 loop spans 13 amino acids. The germline gives CDR1 LNHDA, CDR2 SQIVND (reference sequence). The V gene lost 3 bases and the J gene lost 1 base, with 6 bases spanning the gap. The DNA for the CDR3 is TGTGCCAGTAGTATTACGCCGAACACTGAAGCTTTCTTT. It encodes CASSITPNTEAFF.

The V gene is TRBV7-9, the J gene TRBJ2-2; D remains ambiguous. The length of the CDR3 is 10 residues. The ends were cut back, 5 bases at V and 6 bases at J, with 1 base in the middle. The V gene's germline CDR1 is SEHNR and CDR2 FQNEAQ (reference sequence). Here the CDR3 reads CASSPGELFF. CDR3 DNA sequence: TGTGCCAGCAGCCCCGGGGAGCTGTTTTTT.

The rearrangement joins TRBV4-1 to TRBJ1-5; 8 bases map to TRBD1. CDR1 is MGHRA, CDR2 YSYEKL, per germline. The CDR3 has 16 amino acids. V trimming: 4 bases; J trimming: 3 bases; junction bases outside the gene matches: 8. For the CDR3, the DNA is TGCGCCAGCAGCCGAGCGACAGGGGAGGCCAATCAGCCCCAGCATTTT. This codes for CASSRATGEANQPQHF.

This clonotype was observed a handful of times. The J gene is TRBJ2-7, the V gene TRBV5-1; 11 bases match TRBD1. The germline CDR1 and CDR2 sequences are SGHRS and YFSETQ. The CDR3 length is 15 residues. The V segment lost 4 bases and the J segment 6 bases; nucleotides outside the gene matches: 9. The CDR3 spells CASSRDLGTGGEQYF. As DNA, the CDR3 is TGCGCCAGCAGCCGCGATCTAGGGACAGGGGGCGAGCAGTACTTC.

This rearrangement joins TRBV20-1 to TRBJ2-7; D is unclear. Germline V gene sequence: CDR1 DFQATT, CDR2 SNEGSKA (reference sequence). V was cut by 0 bases and J by 2 bases, with 11 bases left in between. The CDR3 is 14 residues long. CDR3 protein: CSARDQRDTYEQYF. CDR3 DNA sequence: TGCAGTGCTAGAGATCAACGCGATACCTACGAGCAGTACTTC.

Only a few counts were recorded for this clonotype. The genes are TRBV6-1 and TRBJ1-1; weak D call: TRBD1 (6 bases). This CDR3 comprises 13 residues. V dropped 6 bases and J dropped 5 bases, with 13 bases sitting between them. Per the germline V gene, CDR1 is MNHNS and CDR2 is SASEGT. For the CDR3, the DNA is TGTGCCAGCAGGGAACAGGGAAGGACTGAAGCTTTCTTT. Its translation is CASREQGRTEAFF.

J is TRBJ2-7 and V is TRBV6-2 or TRBV6-3; perhaps TRBD1 as D (6 bases). Germline V gives CDR1 MNHEY, CDR2 SVGEGT. The germline V and J ends were trimmed by 5 bases and 3 bases, with 8 bases remaining between them. The CDR3 is made up of 12 amino acids. The CDR3 sequence: CASSTRGYEQYF. The CDR3 bases are TGTGCCAGCAGTACCAGGGGCTACGAGCAGTACTTC.

This clonotype has only a few counts. The chain recombines TRBV11-2 with TRBJ2-7; D perhaps matches TRBD2 (5 bases). The V gene lost 6 bases and the J gene lost 5 bases, with 14 bases spanning the gap. This CDR3 is 13 amino acids long. Germline assignment: CDR1 SGHAT and CDR2 FQNNGV. The CDR3 loop reads CASSPPSRDEQYF. The CDR3 nucleotides are TGTGCCAGCAGTCCCCCCTCGAGGGACGAGCAGTACTTC.

This clonotype was observed a few times. The chain links TRBV7-6 to TRBJ1-4; D is unclear. Looked up from germline, CDR1 is SGHVS and CDR2 is FNYEAQ. V was pared by 4 bases and J by 7 bases, with 16 bases between. The CDR3 is 15 amino acids. The chain's CDR3 is CASSSAVGVGEKLFF. The CDR3 region has the DNA TGTGCCAGCAGCTCTGCTGTTGGGGTGGGTGAAAAACTGTTTTTT.

The chain uses TRBV6-6 and TRBJ1-1; a weak D match, TRBD1 (5 bases). Between the trimmed V and J ends, which lost 6 bases and 0 bases, there was a span of 11 bases. The CDR3 has 14 residues. Germline lookup yields CDR1 MNHNY and CDR2 SVGAGI (reference sequence). CDR3 nucleotide sequence: TGTGCCAGCAGGGGAGGGACGTTGAACACTGAAGCTTTCTTT. It yields the protein CASRGGTLNTEAFF.

This clonotype has a count of ten or more. The gene calls are TRBV10-3 and TRBJ2-1; D is unresolved. Germline values: CDR1 ENHRY, CDR2 SYGVKD. Trimming took 0 bases from V and 9 from J, leaving 9 bases between them. The length of the CDR3 is 13 residues. The DNA of the CDR3 is TGTGCCATCAGTGAGTCTCTGGGCGGTGAGCAGTTCTTC. Translation: CAISESLGGEQFF.

The rearrangement uses TRBV4-3 and TRBJ2-7; the match to TRBD2 covers 12 bases. CDR3 length: 15 amino acids. V lost 4 bases and J lost 3; bases outside the gene matches: 4. The germline V gene encodes CDR1 LGHNA and CDR2 YSLEER. CDR3 in amino acids: CASSPSSGRVYEQYF. DNA for the CDR3: TGCGCCAGCAGCCCGTCTAGCGGGAGGGTCTACGAGCAGTACTTC.